Shown below are 17 T cell receptor beta chains from a single sample sequenced in a study of CD8 T cells in ankylosing spondylitis. MiXCR, applied by TCRdb to the 5' RACE reads, yields one record per CDR3 protein. This sample carries roughly 25,000 distinct CDR3 sequences, about a sixth of them seen once, and the ten largest clones take 25% to 30%. Sample: blood. Source of these receptors: a male donor with ankylosing spondylitis or in good health (not recorded which).

This clonotype was counted at least ten times. The rearrangement links TRBV12-3 or TRBV12-4 to TRBJ2-1, with no clear D. This CDR3 region has 12 residues. Deletions cut 6 bases from V and 8 bases from J, with 11 bases between. The CDR3 loop reads CASSPVSHEQFF. The CDR3, as DNA: TGTGCCAGCAGCCCAGTCAGCCATGAGCAGTTCTTC.

This clonotype was detected a few times. This rearrangement joins TRBV12-3 or TRBV12-4 to TRBJ2-2, with 9 bases fitting TRBD1. V lost 6 bases and J lost 0; bases outside the gene matches: 5. This CDR3 contains 16 residues. In DNA form, the CDR3 reads TGTGCCAGCAGGAATCGACAGGGGGCGAACACCGGGGAGCTGTTTTTT. Translating gives CASRNRQGANTGELFF.

This clonotype was observed a few times. V and J are TRBV29-1 and TRBJ2-3; tentatively, D is TRBD1 (6 bases). Germline CDR1 SQVTM, CDR2 ANQGSEA. The CDR3 runs 11 residues. V lost 4 bases, J lost 6 bases, and 8 bases lay in between. CDR3 DNA sequence: TGCAGCGTTGGACAGGTGGATACGCAGTATTTT. Amino acid sequence: CSVGQVDTQYF.

This chain uses TRBV9 with TRBJ2-3; D gene uncertain. The length of the CDR3 is 12 residues. CDR1 SGDLS and CDR2 YYNGEE come from the germline V gene. V was clipped by 0 bases and J by 9 bases, with 8 bases between them. The CDR3 spells CASSVGATTQYF. DNA for the CDR3: TGTGCCAGCAGCGTAGGAGCGACAACGCAGTATTTT.

This clonotype came up a few times. The CDR3 loop reads CASSPRGATEAFF. The CDR3, as DNA: TGTGCCAGCAGCCCACGTGGGGCCACTGAAGCTTTCTTT. The rearrangement uses TRBV7-3 and TRBJ1-1; TRBD1 is a possible D gene (5 bases). The V and J ends lost 5 bases and 4 bases respectively, with 11 bases between them. This CDR3 spans 13 amino acids. In germline, CDR1 is SGHTA, CDR2 FQGTGA.

This clonotype appeared a single time. This sequence joins TRBV28 and TRBJ2-5; D may be TRBD2 (6 bases). Trimming took off 5 bases at V and 4 bases at J, with 14 bases between the two ends. Germline values: CDR1 MDHEN, CDR2 SYDVKM. The CDR3 has 14 amino acids. CDR3 nucleotides: TGTGCCAGCAGTAACGGGGGAAGAGTAGAGACCCAGTACTTC. This gives the protein CASSNGGRVETQYF.

The gene calls are TRBV7-2 and TRBJ2-3; no reliable D call. The length of the CDR3 is 17 residues. From germline, CDR1 is SGHTA and CDR2 FQGNSA. Trimming removed 0 bases from V and 2 bases from J, with 15 bases in between. CDR3 loop: CASSLAPRHPLTDTQYF. The CDR3 nucleotides read TGTGCCAGCAGCTTAGCACCCAGACACCCGCTCACAGATACGCAGTATTTT.

V and J are TRBV18 and TRBJ1-1; 10 positions match TRBD1. Unmatched junction bases numbered 8, after V lost 4 bases and J lost 0 bases. This CDR3 region has 17 residues. Germline V lookup: CDR1 KGHSH, CDR2 LQKENI. CDR3 sequence: CASSRPGQGSLNTEAFF. CDR3 DNA sequence: TGTGCCAGCTCACGACCGGGACAGGGGTCTTTGAACACTGAAGCTTTCTTT. Supplemented by reference TRBV18 and TRBJ1-1, the full variable domain reads NAGVMQNPRHLVRRRGQEARLRCSPMKGHSHVYWYRQLPEEGLKFMVYLQKENIIDESGMPKERFSAEFPKEGPSILRIQQVVRGDSAAYFCASSRPGQGSLNTEAFFGQGTRLTVV.

This clonotype was counted ten times or more. The chain uses TRBV4-2 and TRBJ1-5; possible D gene TRBD1, 6 bases. Trimming removed 0 bases from V and 7 bases from J, with 13 bases in between. CDR1 LGHNA and CDR2 YNFKEQ come from the germline V gene. There are 15 residues in the CDR3. CDR3 in amino acids: CASSQDWQGRQPQHF. For the CDR3, the DNA is TGTGCCAGCAGCCAAGATTGGCAGGGGAGGCAGCCCCAGCATTTT.

The rearrangement uses TRBV5-1 and TRBJ2-2, with 8 bases identical to TRBD2. This CDR3 contains 16 residues. The germline CDR1 and CDR2 sequences are SGHRS and YFSETQ. J lost 7 bases, V lost 2 bases, and 10 bases had no gene match. CDR3: CASSFGTRGTGGELFF. CDR3 nucleotides: TGCGCCAGCAGCTTCGGGACTAGAGGGACCGGCGGGGAGCTGTTTTTT.

The rearrangement links TRBV6-2 or TRBV6-3 to TRBJ2-1; tentative D call: TRBD2 (5 bases). Germline CDR1 is MNHEY and CDR2 is SVGEGT. This CDR3 comprises 13 residues. V dropped 6 bases and J dropped 4 bases, with 10 bases sitting between them. The chain's CDR3 is CASSQGLYNEQFF. The CDR3 DNA reads as TGTGCCAGCAGCCAAGGACTGTACAATGAGCAGTTCTTC.

This clonotype was seen only a few times. The gene calls are TRBV6-5 and TRBJ2-7; maybe TRBD2 (8 bases). The CDR3 runs to 16 residues. Germline V gives CDR1 MNHEY, CDR2 SVGAGI. The V end was cut by 5 bases, the J end by 4 bases, with 21 bases between. DNA for the CDR3: TGTGCCAGCAGTGCCTCTACCGGGAGGGGGCTTTACGAGCAGTACTTC. Protein sequence: CASSASTGRGLYEQYF.

The table lists this clonotype with a few counts. The chain employs TRBV4-3 and TRBJ1-4, with D unclear. Deletions cut 0 bases from V and 0 bases from J, with 5 bases between. From germline, CDR1 is LGHNA and CDR2 YSLEER. The CDR3 has 15 residues. CDR3 sequence reads: CASSQELATNEKLFF. CDR3 in DNA: TGCGCCAGCAGCCAAGAGCTAGCAACTAATGAAAAACTGTTTTTT.

This chain uses TRBV20-1 with TRBJ2-5, with D possibly being TRBD1 (6 bases). CDR1 and CDR2 from the germline V gene are DFQATT and SNEGSKA (reference sequence). Trimming took off 6 bases at V and 4 bases at J, with 12 bases between the two ends. The CDR3 runs 12 residues. The CDR3 here is CSAGTTGETQYF. The CDR3 DNA reads as TGCAGTGCCGGGACAACGGGAGAGACCCAGTACTTC.

This clonotype was seen a handful of times. The chain is built from TRBV7-2 and TRBJ1-4, with 8 positions matching TRBD1. The germline V gene encodes CDR1 SGHTA and CDR2 FQGNSA. This CDR3 is built from 14 residues. The trim removed 5 bases at V and 8 bases at J, leaving 7 bases unmatched. Here the CDR3 reads CASSIDRGVEKLFF. Written as DNA, the CDR3 is TGTGCCAGCAGCATAGACAGGGGAGTCGAAAAACTGTTTTTT.

A few counts support this clonotype. This chain connects TRBV7-9 to TRBJ2-1; D is possibly TRBD1 (5 bases). The CDR3 contains 11 residues. V was clipped by 6 bases and J by 9 bases, with 9 bases between them. Germline V gives CDR1 SEHNR, CDR2 FQNEAQ (reference sequence). CDR3 sequence: CASSRGGEQFF. CDR3 DNA sequence: TGTGCCAGCAGTAGGGGTGGTGAGCAGTTCTTC.

This clonotype came up a few times. The V call is TRBV12-3 or TRBV12-4, the J call TRBJ2-5; D is unclear. Trimming shortened V by 3 bases and J by 2 bases, and 13 bases separated the two germline ends. The CDR3 spans 15 residues. As DNA, the CDR3 is TGTGCCAGCAGTTTTGATTTGGCAGGACAAGAGACCCAGTACTTC. This codes for CASSFDLAGQETQYF.